These 15 T cell receptor beta chains were all obtained from the same sample, sequenced in a study of T-cell reconstitution after alpha-beta-depleted transplantation in children (dated by TCRdb to 2016 to 2017). The receptor library was made with PCR. Sequencing took place on an Illumina HiSeq 2500. TCR libraries were prepared with molecular barcoding, using unique molecular identifiers to normalize TCRbeta repertoire quantification. The public reads were run again by TCRdb, first through fastp at Q25 and then through MiXCR, and only productive beta chains were kept. Merged by CDR3 protein, the rows form single entries marked with the most common genes and DNA. The sample table shows about 900,000 distinct CDR3 sequences, and 25% to 35% are seen once. The biggest ten clones account for more than 25% of the sample. What this sample's treatment or condition label stands for: allogeneic hematopoietic cell transplantation with graft depleted of TCRalphabeta T cells and CD19 B cells.

This sample comprised PBMCs, mostly from graft donor cells, obtained 360 days after TCRalphabeta/CD19-depleted stem cell transplant. The receptors here all came from a boy younger than two who had a stem cell transplant for SCID, so the T cells may come from the graft donor.

This clonotype appeared a few times. The J gene is TRBJ2-3, the V gene TRBV7-9, with a weak D call TRBD2 (5 bases). Germline V gene lookup returns CDR1 SEHNR and CDR2 FQNEAQ (reference sequence). This CDR3 comprises 12 residues. Trimming cost V 5 bases and J 3 bases, with 6 bases left between them. DNA of the CDR3: TGTGCCAGCAGCCGGGAAACAGATACGCAGTATTTT. It translates to CASSRETDTQYF. The full variable domain, with the rest looked up from reference TRBV7-9 and TRBJ2-3, is DTGVSQNPRHKITKRGQNVTFRCDPISEHNRLYWYRQTLGQGPEFLTYFQNEAQLEKSRLLSDRFSAERPKGSFSTLEIQRTEQGDSAMYLCASSRETDTQYFGPGTRLTVL.

The rearrangement joins TRBV6-2 or TRBV6-3 to TRBJ1-2; weak D call: TRBD1 (6 bases). V lost 6 bases, J lost 6 bases, and 23 bases lay in between. The V gene's germline CDR1 is MNHEY and CDR2 SVGEGT. The CDR3 is 16 residues long. The CDR3 is CASRSSASRTADGYTF. CDR3 DNA: TGTGCCAGCAGGAGTTCGGCGTCCAGGACAGCGGATGGCTACACCTTC.

V and J are TRBV29-1 and TRBJ1-1, with D perhaps TRBD1 (6 bases). Germline V gene lookup returns CDR1 SQVTM and CDR2 ANQGSEA. The germline V and J ends were trimmed by 2 bases and 2 bases, with 9 bases remaining between them. The CDR3 sequence is 13 residues long. CDR3 region: CSVERGTNTEAFF. As DNA, the CDR3 is TGCAGCGTTGAACGGGGGACAAACACTGAAGCTTTCTTT.

Only a few counts were recorded for this clonotype. The rearrangement joins TRBV4-1 to TRBJ2-5; TRBD1 might be the D (6 bases). Germline values: CDR1 MGHRA, CDR2 YSYEKL. Trimming cost V 0 bases and J 5 bases, with 10 bases left between them. CDR3 length: 14 amino acids. The CDR3 here is CASSQDRGEETQYF. CDR3 sequence (DNA): TGCGCCAGCAGCCAAGACAGGGGAGAGGAGACCCAGTACTTC.

This chain uses TRBV9 with TRBJ1-2, with 8 bases lining up with TRBD1. The germline V gene encodes CDR1 SGDLS and CDR2 YYNGEE. The CDR3 spans 14 residues. V gave up 0 bases and J gave up 5 bases; unmatched junction bases: 3. For the CDR3, the DNA is TGTGCCAGCAGCGTAGCACAGGGGGGTTATGGCTACACCTTC. Its protein product is CASSVAQGGYGYTF.

The chain employs TRBV6-1 and TRBJ2-5; D is uncertain. The V gene lost 6 bases and the J gene lost 2 bases, with 13 bases spanning the gap. CDR3 size: 14 residues. Germline CDR1 MNHNS, CDR2 SASEGT. The CDR3 sequence is CASSLLGIQETQYF. CDR3 sequence (DNA): TGTGCCAGCAGCCTCCTCGGTATACAAGAGACCCAGTACTTC.

This clonotype was observed a few times. The chain carries TRBV6-6 and TRBJ2-3; D gene unclear. The CDR3 contains 12 residues. V dropped 5 bases and J dropped 5 bases, with 8 bases sitting between them. Germline V gives CDR1 MNHNY, CDR2 SVGAGI (reference sequence). The CDR3 sequence is CASSGYRDTQYF. The CDR3 nucleotides read TGTGCCAGCAGTGGCTATAGAGATACGCAGTATTTT.

This clonotype was seen only a few times. The V call is TRBV4-1, the J call TRBJ1-5; no firm D call. CDR1 and CDR2 from the germline V gene are MGHRA and YSYEKL. The ends were cut back, 0 bases at V and 5 bases at J, with 20 bases in the middle. This CDR3 is built from 18 residues. The CDR3 DNA reads TGCGCCAGCAGCCAAGATCTTGGCACCTCCTTCGGGTATCAGCCCCAGCATTTT. It yields the protein CASSQDLGTSFGYQPQHF.

The table lists this clonotype with a few counts. The chain combines TRBV12-3 or TRBV12-4 with TRBJ2-1; a weak D match, TRBD1 (7 bases). This CDR3 spans 14 amino acids. V was clipped by 3 bases and J by 4 bases, with 10 bases between them. The CDR3 is CASSFAGGYNEQFF. CDR3 DNA: TGTGCCAGCAGTTTCGCAGGGGGGTACAATGAGCAGTTCTTC.

This clonotype occurred a few times. The chain carries TRBV6-1 and TRBJ2-5, with a weak D call TRBD1 (7 bases). From germline, CDR1 is MNHNS and CDR2 SASEGT. CDR3 length: 16 amino acids. The V end was cut by 6 bases, the J end by 3 bases, with 20 bases between. The CDR3 loop reads CASSPRDSSGEETQYF. CDR3 DNA: TGTGCCAGCAGCCCAAGGGACAGTTCGGGGGAAGAGACCCAGTACTTC.

The chain employs TRBV11-2 and TRBJ2-3; D perhaps matches TRBD1 (5 bases). The CDR3 contains 15 residues. Trimming stripped 5 bases from V and 3 bases from J, with 15 bases between. Germline CDR1 SGHAT, CDR2 FQNNGV. For the CDR3, the DNA is TGTGCCAGCAGCCCGGAAGGGGCGAAAACAGATACGCAGTATTTT. Translating gives CASSPEGAKTDTQYF. Complete variable domain (other parts from reference TRBV11-2 and TRBJ2-3): EAGVAQSPRYKIIEKRQSVAFWCNPISGHATLYWYQQILGQGPKLLIQFQNNGVVDDSQLPKDRFSAERLKGVDSTLKIQPAKLEDSAVYLCASSPEGAKTDTQYFGPGTRLTVL.

The chain recombines TRBV5-6 with TRBJ1-2; weak D call: TRBD1 (5 bases). CDR3 size: 14 residues. V lost 5 bases, J lost 4 bases, and 15 bases lay in between. CDR1 and CDR2 (germline): SGHDT, YYEEEE. This CDR3 is CASSLDSRLYGYTF. The CDR3 region has the DNA TGTGCCAGCAGTCTAGACAGTCGCCTCTATGGCTACACCTTC.

This clonotype was picked up a small number of times. The chain recombines TRBV6-5 with TRBJ2-5; no reliable D call. Germline V gene lookup returns CDR1 MNHEY and CDR2 SVGAGI. V lost 1 base and J lost 5, with 11 bases in between. The CDR3 covers 14 residues. The CDR3 DNA is TGTGCCAGCAGTTACTATGGCGAGCATGAGACCCAGTACTTC. It is translated as CASSYYGEHETQYF.

This chain connects TRBV5-1 to TRBJ1-2; D is unresolved. Germline V gene lookup returns CDR1 SGHRS and CDR2 YFSETQ. The CDR3 is 14 residues long. V was pared by 3 bases and J by 8 bases, with 17 bases between. Written as DNA, the CDR3 is TGCGCCAGCAGCTCAACTCAGGCTGTTGACGGCTACACCTTC. Translation gives CASSSTQAVDGYTF.

In its sample, this clonotype was seen a few times. The chain combines TRBV5-6 with TRBJ1-3; D uncertain. The V gene lost 2 bases and the J gene lost 0 bases, with 12 bases spanning the gap. Germline CDR1 and CDR2: SGHDT and YYEEEE. The CDR3 has 16 residues. The CDR3 bases are TGTGCCAGCAGCTTCCTCGACCGATACTCTGGAAACACCATATATTTT. Its translation: CASSFLDRYSGNTIYF. The full variable domain, in which reference TRBV5-6 and TRBJ1-3 provide the parts outside the CDR3, is DAGVTQSPTHLIKTRGQQVTLRCSPKSGHDTVSWYQQALGQGPQFIFQYYEEEERQRGNFPDRFSGHQFPNYSSELNVNALLLGDSALYLCASSFLDRYSGNTIYFGEGSWLTVV.